The rows below give T cell receptor beta chains drawn from one sample of a study of vaccination and CD4 T cells after COVID-19. These TCRs are of unknown antigen specificity. MiXCR, applied by TCRdb to the PCR reads, yields one record per CDR3 protein. Of roughly 18,000 distinct CDR3 sequences in the sample, 53% were seen once. The sample consisted of CD4+ T cells from blood, cultured in vitro, taken before SARS-CoV-2 vaccination. Every receptor here comes from a human donor who had recovered from COVID-19. The CDR3 runs from the conserved cysteine through the conserved F or W. The D gene is left open where the match is weak. Clone size appears in some rows only: once, few, many, or a class for an expanded clone.

V gene	clone size	D gene	J gene	CDR3 DNA	CDR3 protein
TRBV7-2	.	TRBD1	TRBJ1-2	TGTGCCAGCAGCTTAGGGACAGGGAAGTCGCCGGGGGATGGCTACACCTTC	CASSLGTGKSPGDGYTF
TRBV11-1	.	.	TRBJ2-3	TGTGCCAGCAGCTACCCTGGGCGGGGCGTGAATCCCCACACAGATACGCAGTATTTT	CASSYPGRGVNPHTDTQYF
TRBV27	.	.	TRBJ2-1	TGTGCCAGCAGCCCGGAGAATCTGGGACTCCCCCATGAGCAGTTCTTC	CASSPENLGLPHEQFF
TRBV7-9	.	.	TRBJ1-2	TGTGCCAGCAGCTTATCGGGAGGTCTTAACTATGGCTACACCTTC	CASSLSGGLNYGYTF
TRBV20-1	.	TRBD1	TRBJ2-3	TGCAGTGCTAGAGCTAACGGCAGGGGGTTACGAGATACGCAGTATTTT	CSARANGRGLRDTQYF
TRBV6-2/TRBV6-3	.	.	TRBJ1-5	TGTGCCAGCAGTTACTCATACGCTAGCAATCAGCCCCAGCATTTT	CASSYSYASNQPQHF
TRBV20-1	.	TRBD2	TRBJ2-7	TGCAGTTCCCACCGGGCTAGCGGTACCTCCGAGCAGTACTTC	CSSHRASGTSEQYF
TRBV6-5	few	.	TRBJ1-6	TGTGCCAGCAGTTACTCGCCCGGGGGCCACAATTCACCCCTCCACTTT	CASSYSPGGHNSPLHF
TRBV7-2	.	.	TRBJ1-6	TGTGCCAGCAGCTTAGTGCCCAGAAATTCACCCCTCCACTTT	CASSLVPRNSPLHF
TRBV2	.	TRBD2	TRBJ2-3	TGTGCCAGCAGGGAACTAGCGGGCCCCACAGATACGCAGTATTTT	CASRELAGPTDTQYF
TRBV28	.	TRBD1	TRBJ2-7	TGTGCCAGCACCTCGACAGGGGCCGGGACCCTAACCTACGAGCAGTACTTC	CASTSTGAGTLTYEQYF
TRBV7-9	.	.	TRBJ2-4	TGTGCCAGCAGCTTAGGTGGGGGGAACATTCAGTACTTC	CASSLGGGNIQYF
TRBV14	.	.	TRBJ1-2	TGTGCCAGCAGCCAGCGCGACATATACGGCTACACCTTC	CASSQRDIYGYTF
TRBV20-1	.	TRBD2	TRBJ2-7	TGCAGTGCTAGAGCCGGGAGGCTTCTCTCCTACGAGCAGTACTTC	CSARAGRLLSYEQYF
TRBV7-2	few	.	TRBJ2-5	TGTGCCAGCAGCTTAGAGAATAAGAGGTCACAAGAGACCCAGTACTTC	CASSLENKRSQETQYF
TRBV20-1	.	TRBD2	TRBJ2-7	TGCAGTGCGAGACGCTCGGGACTAACTACCTACGAGCAGTACTTC	CSARRSGLTTYEQYF
TRBV28	few	.	TRBJ1-1	TGTGCCAGCAGTTTAAGGCACACTGAAGCTTTCTTT	CASSLRHTEAFF
TRBV28	.	.	TRBJ2-7	TGTGCCAGTTTCTCAGACCCCCTAGTAGTTGTGGTCGAGCAGTACTTC	CASFSDPLVVVVEQYF
TRBV20-1	.	.	TRBJ1-2	TGCAGTGCTAAAGACAGGACTTATAACTATGGCTACACCTTC	CSAKDRTYNYGYTF
TRBV6-1	.	TRBD2	TRBJ2-7	TGTGCCACCAAGGCCATACAGGGACCTAGCGGGGATCCCTACGAGCAGTACTTC	CATKAIQGPSGDPYEQYF
TRBV7-2	.	.	TRBJ2-7	TGTGCCAGCAGCTTACAGACAGATCTCTACGAGCAGTACTTC	CASSLQTDLYEQYF
TRBV2	few	TRBD1	TRBJ1-5	TGTGCCAGCAGTCGGGACAGGGCTGGCAATCAGCCCCAGCATTTT	CASSRDRAGNQPQHF
TRBV7-2	.	.	TRBJ1-6	TGTGCCAGCAGCTCGACGGCAGGACGGAATTCACCCCTCCACTTT	CASSSTAGRNSPLHF
TRBV5-4	.	TRBD1	TRBJ2-3	TGTGCCAGCAGCCTACGGGACAGATCTGCAGATACGCAGTATTTT	CASSLRDRSADTQYF
TRBV12-3/TRBV12-4	.	.	TRBJ1-6	TGTGCCAGCAGTTTCCGGGCTTCACCCCTCCACTTT	CASSFRASPLHF
TRBV6-1	.	TRBD1	TRBJ2-4	TGTGCCAGCAGAACCCACAGGGGTGTCCGGAACATTCAGTACTTC	CASRTHRGVRNIQYF
TRBV6-2/TRBV6-3	.	.	TRBJ2-6	TGTGCCAGCAGTCACTTACAGGGGACTGATTCTGGGGCCAACGTCCTGACTTTC	CASSHLQGTDSGANVLTF
TRBV7-2	.	.	TRBJ2-3	TGTGCCAGCAGTTTAGGAGAGCATACGCAGTATTTT	CASSLGEHTQYF
TRBV20-1	.	.	TRBJ2-2	TGCAGTGCTCCACGGACAGATCACACCGGGGAGCTGTTTTTT	CSAPRTDHTGELFF
TRBV7-5	once	.	TRBJ1-4	.	CISVPEAPPGYHEKLFF
TRBV6-2/TRBV6-3	.	.	TRBJ2-7	TGTGCCAGCAGTTTACCGAGTCCTCGGGAGCAGTACTTC	CASSLPSPREQYF
TRBV20-1	.	TRBD2	TRBJ2-5	TGCAGTGCTACCCCGCATCGGACTAGCGGGTTCCAAGAGACCCAGTACTTC	CSATPHRTSGFQETQYF
TRBV6-4	.	.	TRBJ2-7	TGTGCCAGCAGTGACACCCAGCGGAAGGATCTCCACGAGCAGTACTTC	CASSDTQRKDLHEQYF
TRBV6-2/TRBV6-3	.	TRBD1	TRBJ2-5	TGTGCCAGCAGTTACGTGGCAGGGGGCCCCGTATTTTCAACAGAGACCCAGTACTTC	CASSYVAGGPVFSTETQYF
TRBV2	.	.	TRBJ2-3	TGTGCCAGCAGTGAGACTGATGTTACGCAGTATTTT	CASSETDVTQYF
TRBV19	.	TRBD1	TRBJ1-5	TGTGCCAGTAGCGACAGGGACAATCAGCCCCAGCATTTT	CASSDRDNQPQHF
TRBV7-2	few	.	TRBJ2-3	TGTGCCAGCAGCTCTACTAATACGCAGTATTTT	CASSSTNTQYF
TRBV20-1	.	.	TRBJ2-5	TGCAGTGCTAGAAGTCAGGACTACTCCCAAGAGACCCAGTACTTC	CSARSQDYSQETQYF
TRBV7-2	.	.	TRBJ2-2	TGTGCCAGCAGCTTAGATAGGGGGGGTAGGTTGGGCACCGGGGAGCTGTTTTTT	CASSLDRGGRLGTGELFF
TRBV20-1	few	.	TRBJ1-5	TGCAGTGCTAGAGATCCCAGCGGGAGCCAGCCCCAGCATTTT	CSARDPSGSQPQHF
TRBV6-1	.	.	TRBJ2-5	TGTGCCAGCAGTATGCCCGCAACGGGAGAGACCCAGTACTTC	CASSMPATGETQYF
TRBV20-1	.	.	TRBJ2-7	TGCAGTGTGGCGGACCGCCTCCTCTACGAGCAGTACTTC	CSVADRLLYEQYF
TRBV28	.	.	TRBJ1-2	TGTGCCAGCAGTTTACCCTCCATTTCCTATGGCTACACCTTC	CASSLPSISYGYTF
TRBV3-1	.	TRBD2	TRBJ2-2	TGTGCCAGCAGCCGCCGGACTAGCGGTAGGAACACCGGGGAGCTGTTTTTT	CASSRRTSGRNTGELFF
TRBV28	.	.	TRBJ2-2	TGTGCCAGCAGTCCCTTAGCTGGGATGGGCACCGGGGAGCTGTTTTTT	CASSPLAGMGTGELFF
TRBV12-3/TRBV12-4	.	.	TRBJ2-5	TGTGCCAGCTCCTGGCAAGGGGAAGAGACCCAGTACTTC	CASSWQGEETQYF
TRBV6-1	few	.	TRBJ1-6	TGTGCCAGCAGTGAAGTTCGCAGGGGAGGTTCACCCCTCCACTTT	CASSEVRRGGSPLHF
TRBV7-3	.	TRBD2	TRBJ2-1	TGTGCCAGCAGCCAAGCGGGAGAATCCTACAATGAGCAGTTCTTC	CASSQAGESYNEQFF
TRBV20-1	few	TRBD2	TRBJ2-3	TGCAGTGCTAGAGATGGGCGGGAGTCGACAGATACGCAGTATTTT	CSARDGRESTDTQYF
TRBV6-5	.	.	TRBJ2-3	TGTGCCAGCAGTTACTCTAGCGGCACAGATACGCAGTATTTT	CASSYSSGTDTQYF
TRBV20-1	few	TRBD1	TRBJ2-7	TGCAGTGCTCCAAGGACAGGGCAGACCTCCTACGAGCAGTACTTC	CSAPRTGQTSYEQYF
TRBV27	.	.	TRBJ2-4	TGTGCCAGCAGAGGGTCGGGAGGTACTGCGGGGGCTCTAGCCAAAAACATTCAGTACTTC	CASRGSGGTAGALAKNIQYF
TRBV20-1	.	TRBD1	TRBJ2-3	TGCAGTGCTAGAAAGGTCCGGGACAGATACACAGATACGCAGTATTTT	CSARKVRDRYTDTQYF
TRBV11-2	.	.	TRBJ2-1	TGTGCCAGCAGCTTAGTCCTGTCTGTTGATAGGTACAATGAGCAGTTCTTC	CASSLVLSVDRYNEQFF
TRBV6-1	.	.	TRBJ2-7	TGTGCCAGCACGGAACCGGCCTACGAGCAGTACTTC	CASTEPAYEQYF
TRBV6-4	.	TRBD2	TRBJ2-3	TGTGCCAGCTCAGTCGCGGGAGCCACAGATACGCAGTATTTT	CASSVAGATDTQYF
TRBV2	few	TRBD2	TRBJ2-5	TGTGCCAGCAGTGAACTAGCGGGAGGGCCGGGGACCCAGTACTTC	CASSELAGGPGTQYF
TRBV5-1	.	.	TRBJ1-6	TGCGCCAGCAGCTCTGGCTGGGGGGCCAGAGGGTCACCCCTCCACTTT	CASSSGWGARGSPLHF
TRBV6-1	few	.	TRBJ2-6	TGTGCCAGCATGTGGGGATTCAGCTCTGGGGCCAACGTCCTGACTTTC	CASMWGFSSGANVLTF